The present T cell receptor beta chain was sequenced within a study of blood T cells in healthy people across ages. Researchers collected approximately 9.9 milliliters of peripheral blood from every single donor. Whenever a sample was processed, at least 6.5 million PBMCs were isolated. Through a sample-barcoded 5' primer and a J-beta primer mix, a second PCR was run for roughly 6 to 11 cycles. Using its own MiXCR run on the 5' RACE reads, TCRdb lists one record per CDR3 protein. The sample holds roughly 830,000 distinct CDR3 sequences, roughly 60% seen once. Per the germline V gene, CDR1 is PRHDT and CDR2 is FYEKMQ (reference sequence). The CDR3 is 16 amino acids. The study's findings and limits: Long-lived donors had more naive CD4+ cells and higher diversity than aged donors.

As regards this clonotype: Its antigen is unidentified.

The chain recombines TRBV13 with TRBJ2-4; D is perhaps TRBD1 or TRBD2 (5 bases each). The J call could be wrong; TRBJ2-5 is a better fit for the DNA end. The sequenced sample consisted of blood. This clonotype was obtained from a man aged 25-45 years in good health. CDR3 coding DNA: TGTGCCAGCAGCTTAGTTAACGGGGCGAACCAAGAGACCCAGTACTTC. It encodes CASSLVNGANQETQYF.